The entry below describes one T cell receptor beta chain. How the authors handled the data: Amplified reference gene primers provided the basis for estimating nucleated cell counts. The repertoire was sequenced with immunoSEQ multiplex PCR; TCRdb's copy has only in-frame clones and lacks some. V and J calls and clone size are given by that table; D and trimming were obtained from the DNA. The sample lists roughly 150,000 clones, around 83% seen once, with roughly 20% in the top ten. The germline V gene has CDR1 SEHNR and CDR2 FQNEAQ (reference sequence). The CDR3 loop spans 11 amino acids. V lost 5 bases, J lost 8 bases, and 6 bases lay in between. These data come from a study of blood T cell repertoires in COVID-19. Across the study: Spain, Italy and the United States supplied samples that represented acute and convalescent COVID-19. Sample material is recorded as cDNA or gDNA derived from T cells, B-cell-depleted T cells, or PBMCs.

The chain carries TRBV7-9 and TRBJ2-2; D is uncertain. This clonotype originated in a woman aged 65 to 85 who had recovered from COVID-19. The sequenced sample was peripheral blood. CDR3 sequence: CASSLPGELFF. The DNA for the CDR3 is TGTGCCAGCAGCCTCCCTGGGGAGCTGTTTTTT. Variable domain in full (rest from reference TRBV7-9 and TRBJ2-2): DTGVSQNPRHKITKRGQNVTFRCDPISEHNRLYWYRQTLGQGPEFLTYFQNEAQLEKSRLLSDRFSAERPKGSFSTLEIQRTEQGDSAMYLCASSLPGELFFGEGSRLTVL.